This entry concerns a single T cell receptor (beta chain). The data belong to a study of blood T cell repertoires in COVID-19. Turning to the study itself: From the United States, Italy and Spain came samples of acute and convalescent COVID-19. The cDNA or gDNA used as material had been derived from T cells, B-cell-depleted T cells, or PBMCs.

The V end was cut by 4 bases, the J end by 1 base, with 8 bases between. CDR1 is SEHNR, CDR2 FQNEAQ, per germline (reference sequence). The CDR3 is 14 residues long. In the original processing: Reference gene primers were amplified, and this amplification served to estimate nucleated cell counts. Libraries were prepared by immunoSEQ multiplex PCR; TCRdb keeps only in-frame clonotypes and omits some of them. Clone size and the V and J calls come from that table; the DNA yielded D and trimming. The profile shows 9,000 to 15,000 clones, approximately 80% of them singletons. V is TRBV7-9 and J is TRBJ1-3, with TRBD1 as a possible D gene (5 bases). The sample taken for sequencing was peripheral blood. This TCR came from an elderly man with acute or convalescent COVID-19. This CDR3 is CASSSQGSGNTIYF. As DNA, the CDR3 is TGTGCCAGCAGCTCGCAGGGTTCTGGAAACACCATATATTTT.